The T cell receptor (beta chain) under discussion was sequenced for a study of cytomegalovirus exposure and HLA in healthy donors (dated by TCRdb to 2016 to 2017). Concerning the study at large: According to an earlier analysis of several hundred of the donors, 200 million or so T cells yielded over 100 million unique TCR beta sequences and 276 Gb of sequence data. An early release covering about 600 HLA-typed donors comprised approximately 290 gigabases of sequencing data and roughly 86 million unique TCR sequences. Of the 300 to 500 genotyped donors, approximately 80% were placed in the genetic ancestry cluster associated with self-reported Caucasian donors. The study aimed to test whether signatures of past pathogen exposure could be identified by cataloging public T cell receptors. Using immunosequencing, the study profiled T cell repertoires from approximately 700 subjects and related those repertoires to cytomegalovirus serostatus. Besides the first cohort of hundreds of subjects, a separate validation cohort made up of 120 different subjects was used. To predict cytomegalovirus infection status, the study brought together high-throughput TCR immunosequencing, statistical association of individual TCRs with disease status, and machine learning. To study patterns of TCR occurrence, a later analysis re-analyzed previously published TCR beta repertoires from hundreds of donors and added high-resolution HLA genotyping. Rather than drawing on any new phenotypic data, the later analysis identified candidate immune exposures from TCR beta sequences and the way those sequences occurred across donors. In an earlier analysis of about 590 of the donors, high-throughput TCR beta sequencing was used to judge whether each TCR beta V gene segment behaved as functional or pseudogenic. Donor age, sex, ethnicity and CMV serostatus were collected together with the repertoire data. A later genetic analysis took genome-wide SNP genotypes for about 55% of the roughly 670 donors and used that subset as a discovery cohort. All discovery cohort repertoires had been generated using a single sequencing platform. HLA typing included class I and class II loci at four-digit resolution. Typing coverage varied by locus: 629-630 donors for A, B, C, DRB1 and DQB1; roughly 500 for DQA1; over 600 for DPA1; some 470 for DPB1. Roughly 5 DR-DQ haplotypes were handled as single units for association and clustering, since linkage in the cohort was strong. On average, about 240,000 unique TCR beta nucleotide sequences were sequenced per donor among a few hundred genotyped donors of the cohort, with roughly a sixth of those sequences being non-productive.

Counted from cysteine to phenylalanine, this CDR3 has 15 amino acids. The entry retains the CDR3 DNA only, 45 bases that are in frame from base 1. In the germline V gene (reference sequence), CDR1 corresponds to SEHNR and CDR2 to FQNEAQ. At the junction V is shortened by 5 bases and J by 3 bases; bases outside the gene matches: 9. The paper as a whole reports these results and caveats: In an earlier analysis of some 500 of the donors, most TCR beta V segments appeared in productive rearrangements about 90% or about 30% of the time, broadly matching IMGT annotations. At a false discovery rate of 0.05, a later analysis linked about 16,000 TCR beta sequences to specific HLA alleles. The classifier was reported to diagnose cytomegalovirus status with high specificity and sensitivity in both the original cohort and the validation cohort. A cluster of highly shared sequence variants was judged likely to be a technical artifact of the sequencing pipeline. In this cohort, only TCR beta chains were sequenced, and detectable features were limited by the absence of alpha or paired-chain data. In vitro tests confirmed that a few of the cytomegalovirus-associated TCR beta chains recognize cytomegalovirus antigens. Fewer than 20 rarely observed V segments, including chromosome 9 orphons, were excluded from the earlier analysis of several hundred of the donors because counts were too low. When HLA alleles, especially DR and DQ, strongly co-occurred, attributing TCR associations to individual alleles was difficult. The study gave a list of 150 to 200 TCR beta chains associated with cytomegalovirus. In a later analysis, several top co-occurrence clusters were reported to appear linked to parvovirus B19, influenza, CMV and Epstein-Barr virus. Most TCR sequences were seen in very few donors, while some public TCRs were found in many individuals. A further reported finding was that TCR beta sequences accurately predicted the HLA-A and HLA-B alleles for most subjects in the first cohort. Presence/absence analyses assumed roughly uniform sequencing depth across donors, an assumption that may not hold. It was suggested by the authors that the approach could potentially be generalized to other disease states and immunological phenotypes. According to a later genetic analysis, donors in an Asian-associated ancestry cluster had fewer N-insertions in productive TCRs than the roughly 700-donor mean. The only immune exposure information available for the cohort was CMV serostatus. Because HLA typing was unavailable for some donors at each locus, only the typed subset was used in association tests. According to a later analysis, TCR association rates differed among HLA loci, with DRB1 alleles showing the most associated TCRs and HLA-C alleles showing the fewest. In a later analysis, most CMV-associated TCR beta chains were found to appear HLA-restricted, with HLA associations seemingly driven largely by CMV exposure. The 87-base-pair reads could not distinguish some IMGT-functional V segments, including TRBV6-2 and TRBV6-3, so those segments were excluded. An association between a missense DCLRE1C variant and V-gene and J-gene trimming of TCR beta chains was found in a later genetic analysis and replicated in an independent cohort. Compared with equally common non-associated chains, HLA-associated TCR beta chains in a later analysis were more clonally expanded and had lower generation probabilities. Correlated functional status among segregating V segments might reflect linkage disequilibrium, but an unknown experimental factor could not be ruled out.

Receptor libraries were prepared by the immunoSEQ multiplex PCR assay. The multiplex PCR relied on a mix of 60 forward primers for TCR Vbeta segments and 13 reverse primers for TCR Jbeta segments. The CDR3 region of rearranged TCR beta genes was amplified from genomic DNA by a multiplex PCR assay. On the Illumina HiSeq System, the amplified TCR beta libraries were sequenced as 87-base-pair reads. The original methods were these. A later analysis tallied some 79 million unique TCR beta chains across the 660 or so repertoires, and some 12 million of those chains were shared by two or more donors. Raw reads were error-corrected and collapsed into unique sequences by a nearest-neighbor algorithm in which closely related sequences were merged to remove PCR and sequencing errors. Alignment of CDR3 sequences to IMGT reference sequences was used to assign V, D and J gene segments. For a sequence to be retained, at least a six-nucleotide match to both a V gene segment and a J gene segment was required. A rearrangement was called productive if the CDR3 had no stop codons and remained in frame with V and J, and every other rearrangement was called non-productive. Following IMGT convention, CDR3 was defined as the stretch from the second conserved V-encoded cysteine up to the conserved J-encoded phenylalanine. The earlier analysis of 587 of the donors excluded sequences that lacked an unambiguous match to a single V gene segment. In an earlier analysis of approximately 590 of the donors, a V segment was called functional when productive rearrangements were above 56.7%, and segregating when the standard deviation between donors exceeded 5%. To diagnose cytomegalovirus status from the catalog of TCR beta chain sequences, a statistical classification framework was built. A later analysis assigned V and J genes by comparing TCR nucleotide sequences with IMGT/GENE-DB human TR gene sequences. The TCRdist pipeline was used in a later analysis to assign CDR3 sequences and most-parsimonious VDJ recombination scenarios. In a later analysis, each TCR beta chain was defined by its CDR3 amino acid sequence together with its V-gene family, and reads without a unique V-gene family were excluded. In a later analysis, several hundred highly shared, low-generation-probability nucleotide sequences were removed to address suspected cross-contamination and a sequencing artifact. In a later analysis, a clonal expansion index for each public chain was calculated from normalized within-repertoire ranks of inferred template counts. In a later analysis, generation probabilities were computed using a VDJ recombination model fitted to out-of-frame rearrangements, and the results were checked against IGoR. Hypergeometric tests were used in a later analysis to score TCR-TCR, TCR-HLA and TCR-CMV co-occurrence, with a repertoire-size bias correction applied to the TCR pairs. False discovery rates were estimated in a later analysis by permuting HLA or CMV assignments 20 times. A later analysis grouped co-occurring TCRs with DBSCAN, adding TCRdist sequence similarity when clustering within HLA-allele-positive subsets. For co-occurrence clustering, repertoires with fewer than 30,000 or more than 120,000 public chains were excluded, along with a handful of repertoires with anomalous nucleotide sharing. As stored in TCRdb, this immuneACCESS dataset retains in-frame rearrangements with V and J assigned. A fraction of the clones does not appear; measured against another copy, unresolved V genes explain less than half of the discrepancy, and the remainder lacks a known reason. Clone size and V and J calls were adopted from that table, with D and trimming inferred from the DNA. Counted in this sample were more than 90,000 clones; less than 80% of them appeared once. Clones ranked in the top ten supply around 2.2% of the sample.

The cohort comprised 710 or so healthy bone marrow donors. All cohort members were sampled while nominally healthy, although unrecorded immune exposures were likely present. The donor was CMV seronegative and was included in the group of 352 seronegative cohort members. Every donor gave a peripheral blood sample, and the peripheral blood mononuclear cells from that sample were used for TCR beta sequencing. The Qiagen DNeasy Blood Extraction Kit was used to extract genomic DNA from the blood cell samples. Concerning this clone: The clone's antigen remains unknown. Within one base of it there is no much larger clone, and no base qualities were kept.

The rearrangement combines TRBV7-9 with TRBJ2-7; TRBD2 aligns with 8 central bases. The specimen sequenced was PBMCs. This TCR derives from a woman in her twenties or thirties in good health and CMV-seronegative. The DNA sequence is TGTGCCAGCAGCCCCCTGGGGCTAGCGGGCTACGAGCAGTACTTC. Its protein is CASSPLGLAGYEQYF. With the portions outside the CDR3 filled from the reference TRBV7-9 and TRBJ2-7 genes, the complete variable region becomes DTGVSQNPRHKITKRGQNVTFRCDPISEHNRLYWYRQTLGQGPEFLTYFQNEAQLEKSRLLSDRFSAERPKGSFSTLEIQRTEQGDSAMYLCASSPLGLAGYEQYFGPGTRLTVT.